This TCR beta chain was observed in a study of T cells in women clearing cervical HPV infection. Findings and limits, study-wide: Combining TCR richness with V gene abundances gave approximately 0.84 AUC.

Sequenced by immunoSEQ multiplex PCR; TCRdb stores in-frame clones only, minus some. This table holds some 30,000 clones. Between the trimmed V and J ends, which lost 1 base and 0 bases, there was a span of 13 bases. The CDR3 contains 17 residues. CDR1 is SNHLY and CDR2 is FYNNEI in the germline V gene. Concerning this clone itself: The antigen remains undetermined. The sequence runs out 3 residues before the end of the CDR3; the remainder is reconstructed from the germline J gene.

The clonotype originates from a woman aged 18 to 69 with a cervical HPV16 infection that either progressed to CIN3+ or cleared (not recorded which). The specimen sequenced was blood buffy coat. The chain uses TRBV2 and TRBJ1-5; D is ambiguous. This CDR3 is CASSEEGMTYSNQPQHF. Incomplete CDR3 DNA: TGTGCCAGCAGTGAAGAAGGAATGACATATAGCAATCAGCCC.